One sample yielded the 28 T cell receptor beta chains listed below, sequenced in a study of human T cells and chemical hapten exposure. The time point: pre-sensitization, week 0. Treatment: therapeutic diphenylcyclopropenone sensitization with weekly scalp DPC. Each CDR3 protein is one row after TCRdb ran MiXCR on the RACE reads. The sample carries tens of thousands of distinct CDR3 sequences, 6.7% recorded once. The sequencing used whole blood, collected in connection with sensitization to the hapten diphenylcyclopropenone (DPC). Receptor source: a woman in her twenties or thirties with alopecia areata. Some clones in this sample may be carry-over from other donors' samples.

A few counts support this clonotype. The chain joins TRBV4-2 to TRBJ2-3; the D gene is possibly TRBD2 (6 bases). Germline CDR1 is LGHNA and CDR2 is YNFKEQ. The CDR3 extends over 18 amino acids. Deletions cut 0 bases from V and 0 bases from J, with 16 bases between. The CDR3 protein is CASSQDGVAGQSTDTQYF. CDR3 nucleotides: TGTGCCAGCAGCCAAGATGGTGTGGCGGGGCAAAGCACAGATACGCAGTATTTT.

The V call is TRBV6-1, the J call TRBJ2-5, with 12 bases matching TRBD2. There are 16 residues in the CDR3. The junction had 7 bases not matched to a gene; V was cut back by 4 bases and J by 4 bases. Germline V lookup: CDR1 MNHNS, CDR2 SASEGT. The CDR3 spells CASSVGTSGSRETQYF. The CDR3 DNA reads TGTGCCAGCAGTGTCGGGACTAGCGGGTCCCGAGAGACCCAGTACTTC.

This clonotype was observed at least ten times. The rearrangement uses TRBV5-1 and TRBJ1-1; D perhaps matches TRBD1 (5 bases). Germline-derived CDR1 and CDR2 are SGHRS and YFSETQ. Trimming took 2 bases from V and 3 from J, leaving 11 bases between them. This CDR3 is 14 amino acids long. The CDR3 loop is CASSFQGTDTEAFF. CDR3 bases: TGCGCCAGCAGCTTTCAGGGAACGGACACTGAAGCTTTCTTT.

In this sample, this clonotype turned up many times. The chain is built from TRBV20-1 and TRBJ2-5; 7 bases fit TRBD2. The CDR3 totals 15 residues. Germline V CDR1 and CDR2: DFQATT, SNEGSKA (reference sequence). V lost 0 bases to trimming and J lost 4 bases; unmatched junction nucleotides: 8. DNA for the CDR3: TGCAGTGCTAGAGATCCGAGCGGGGCGGGAGAGACCCAGTACTTC. This codes for CSARDPSGAGETQYF.

This clonotype occurred many times. The chain's CDR3 is CASSPRGGSTEQYF. Here the CDR3 DNA reads TGTGCCAGCTCCCCAAGAGGTGGTAGCACCGAGCAGTACTTC. V and J are TRBV18 and TRBJ2-7; D gene unclear. V dropped 6 bases and J dropped 6 bases, with 18 bases sitting between them. This CDR3 is 14 amino acids long. The germline CDR1 and CDR2 sequences are KGHSH and LQKENI.

This clonotype was detected ten times or more. The rearrangement uses TRBV6-5 and TRBJ1-1; 8 bases map to TRBD1. Germline CDR1 and CDR2: MNHEY and SVGAGI. The V segment lost 7 bases and the J segment 2 bases; nucleotides outside the gene matches: 6. The CDR3 runs 14 residues. CDR3 sequence: CASKSDRENTEAFF. CDR3 DNA sequence: TGTGCCAGCAAATCGGACAGGGAAAACACTGAAGCTTTCTTT.

This clonotype was seen repeatedly, ten times or more. The J gene is TRBJ2-3, the V gene TRBV29-1; no clear D gene. Trimming removed 2 bases from V and 5 bases from J, with 14 bases in between. From germline, CDR1 is SQVTM and CDR2 ANQGSEA. This CDR3 is 14 amino acids long. The CDR3 loop is CSVEIWGRGDTQYF. CDR3 nucleotide sequence: TGCAGCGTTGAAATTTGGGGTCGCGGAGATACGCAGTATTTT.

A note on this clonotype: A much larger clone sits a single nucleotide away, making a read error possible. The rearrangement joins TRBV20-1 to TRBJ1-2, with D possibly matching TRBD1 (5 bases). This CDR3 comprises 18 residues. Germline CDR1 and CDR2: DFQATT and SNEGSKA (reference sequence). The V end lost 5 bases, the J end lost 4 bases, and 29 bases lay between the germline ends. For the CDR3, the DNA is TGCAGTGCTCACCTCCCTACCGGGACTAGTGGTCCCTGCTATGGCTACACCTTC. Amino acids: CSAHLPTGTSGPCYGYTF.

There are many counts of this clonotype. The chain combines TRBV7-8 with TRBJ1-1; 10 nucleotides agree with TRBD1. The CDR3 spans 14 residues. Trimming cost V 5 bases and J 6 bases; bases outside gene matches: 6. In germline, CDR1 is SGHVS, CDR2 FQNEAQ. The CDR3 coding sequence is TGTGCCAGCAGCCCGACAGGGGGCAAGGCTGAAGCTTTCTTT. This encodes CASSPTGGKAEAFF.

This clonotype showed up just a few times. Compared with germline, one end of the junction differs, possibly owing to a read error. The V call is TRBV11-2, the J call TRBJ1-6; TRBD1 matches 9 bases. The CDR3 covers 15 residues. Germline CDR1 and CDR2: SGHAT and FQNNGV. The CDR3 reads CANSSGQGGNSPLHF. The DNA for the CDR3 is TGTGCCAACAGCTCGGGACAGGGCGGCAATTCACCCCTCCACTTT.

To note about this clonotype: This clone may be a read error of a much larger clone one base away. This rearrangement joins TRBV3-1 to TRBJ2-6; TRBD1 might be the D (6 bases). Germline values: CDR1 LGHDT, CDR2 YNNKEL (reference sequence). The CDR3 is 14 residues long. The CDR3 is CGSINRAGANVLTF. The CDR3 DNA is TGTGGCAGCATAAACAGGGCTGGGGCCAACGTCCTGACTTTC.

There are many counts of this clonotype. This chain links TRBV9 with TRBJ2-3; D gene uncertain. The germline CDR1 and CDR2 sequences are SGDLS and YYNGEE. This CDR3 contains 11 residues. The ends were cut back, 4 bases at V and 6 bases at J, with 6 bases in the middle. The CDR3 loop is CASSPKDTQYF. CDR3 in DNA: TGTGCCAGCAGCCCCAAGGATACGCAGTATTTT.

Concerning this clonotype: A single base separates this from a much larger clone, so it may be a read error. The chain recombines TRBV7-3 with TRBJ1-1; D is ambiguous. This CDR3 has 13 residues. CDR1 and CDR2 from the germline V gene are SGHTA and FQGTGA. The DNA of the CDR3 is TGTGCCAGCAGCCGTAGTAAGAACCCTGAAGCTTTCTTT. The encoded protein is CASSRSKNPEAFF.

The chain links TRBV6-5 to TRBJ2-5; the match to TRBD2 covers 8 bases. Germline assignment: CDR1 MNHEY and CDR2 SVGAGI. The CDR3 is 15 residues long. V was clipped by 2 bases and J by 5 bases; unmatched bases: 7. CDR3 sequence reads: CASSYRGLVGETQYF. As DNA, the CDR3 is TGTGCCAGCAGTTACAGGGGACTAGTTGGGGAGACCCAGTACTTC.

This clonotype occurred many times. For the CDR3, the DNA is TGTGCCAGCAGCTGGGGGAGACGCGCAGATACGCAGTATTTT. Protein product: CASSWGRRADTQYF. The chain employs TRBV7-9 and TRBJ2-3, with D tentatively TRBD1 or TRBD2 (5 bases each). Germline V lookup: CDR1 SEHNR, CDR2 FQNEAQ (reference sequence). The CDR3 is 14 amino acids. Deletions cut 4 bases from V and 4 bases from J, with 12 bases between.

The chain employs TRBV5-1 and TRBJ2-5; 7 bases map to TRBD1. The germline gives CDR1 SGHRS, CDR2 YFSETQ. V dropped 5 bases and J dropped 5; count of bases not matched to a gene: 12. This CDR3 has 15 amino acids. CDR3 loop: CASSQTATGLETQYF. CDR3 bases: TGCGCCAGCAGTCAGACGGCGACAGGGCTGGAGACCCAGTACTTC. The whole variable domain, filled in from reference TRBV5-1 and TRBJ2-5, reads KAGVTQTPRYLIKTRGQQVTLSCSPISGHRSVSWYQQTPGQGLQFLFEYFSETQRNKGNFPGRFSGRQFSNSRSEMNVSTLELGDSALYLCASSQTATGLETQYFGPGTRLLVL.

This clonotype came up many times. The rearrangement links TRBV20-1 to TRBJ1-5; 11 bases align to TRBD1. The CDR3 length is 16 residues. J lost 7 bases, V lost 3 bases, and 11 bases had no gene match. Germline V gene sequence: CDR1 DFQATT, CDR2 SNEGSKA (reference sequence). The DNA for the CDR3 is TGCAGTGCTAGGCGTACCGGGACAGGGGGGTACCAGCCCCAGCATTTT. It encodes CSARRTGTGGYQPQHF.

This clonotype was counted ten times or more. The chain joins TRBV5-1 to TRBJ1-6; D not certain. This CDR3 comprises 13 residues. V lost 4 bases to trimming and J lost 6 bases, with 8 bases between them. Germline values: CDR1 SGHRS, CDR2 YFSETQ. The DNA for the CDR3 is TGCGCCAGCAGCCTCGAACTTAATTCACCCCTCCACTTT. It yields the protein CASSLELNSPLHF.

This clonotype came up many times. The rearrangement uses TRBV20-1 and TRBJ2-5; 11 bases are shared with TRBD1. The CDR3 runs 15 residues. With V trimmed by 4 bases and J by 2 bases, 6 bases remained unmatched. Germline V gene data show CDR1 as DFQATT and CDR2 as SNEGSKA (reference sequence). CDR3 protein: CSAINRDRGQETQYF. The CDR3 DNA is TGCAGTGCTATCAACCGGGACAGGGGGCAAGAGACCCAGTACTTC.

This clonotype has at least ten counts. This chain uses TRBV9 with TRBJ1-5, with D tentatively TRBD1 (5 bases). This CDR3 contains 15 residues. The germline V and J ends were trimmed by 2 bases and 3 bases, with 12 bases remaining between them. CDR1 is SGDLS and CDR2 is YYNGEE in the germline V gene. CDR3 coding DNA: TGTGCCAGCAGCGTTACGCCAGGGCCCAATCAGCCCCAGCATTTT. Translation gives CASSVTPGPNQPQHF. The full variable domain, its missing parts supplied by reference TRBV9 and TRBJ1-5, is DSGVTQTPKHLITATGQRVTLRCSPRSGDLSVYWYQQSLDQGLQFLIQYYNGEERAKGNILERFSAQQFPDLHSELNLSSLELGDSALYFCASSVTPGPNQPQHFGDGTRLSIL.

This clonotype was counted at least ten times. The chain links TRBV20-1 to TRBJ1-5; 10 nucleotides agree with TRBD1. The CDR3 extends over 16 amino acids. V dropped 2 bases and J dropped 1; count of bases not matched to a gene: 5. Germline V CDR1 and CDR2: DFQATT, SNEGSKA (reference sequence). This CDR3 reads CSARFGTGESNQPQHF. The CDR3 bases are TGCAGTGCTAGATTCGGGACAGGGGAAAGCAATCAGCCCCAGCATTTT.

This clonotype was found many times. This sequence joins TRBV6-1 and TRBJ1-1, with D unclear. The V gene's germline CDR1 is MNHNS and CDR2 SASEGT. V was cut by 11 bases and J by 0 bases, with 16 bases left in between. The CDR3 spans 14 residues. The chain's CDR3 is CASQGSRLNTEAFF. The CDR3 bases are TGTGCCTCCCAAGGGAGCAGGTTGAACACTGAAGCTTTCTTT.

This clonotype appeared many times. The chain links TRBV30 to TRBJ2-3, with a weak D call TRBD1 (5 bases). V lost 0 bases and J 6 bases, leaving 10 bases between the germline ends. The CDR3 sequence is 13 residues long. Germline CDR1 reads GTSNPN; CDR2 reads SVGIG (reference sequence). As DNA, the CDR3 is TGTGCCTGGAGTGTGGTACCAGGGGATACGCAGTATTTT. It translates to CAWSVVPGDTQYF.

This clonotype appeared many times. V is TRBV11-1 and J is TRBJ2-3; 7 bases are a match to TRBD1. Losses at the gene ends were 4 bases for V and 10 bases for J; bases not matched to a gene: 11. The germline CDR1 and CDR2 sequences are SGHAT and FQDESV (reference sequence). This CDR3 spans 14 amino acids. CDR3 protein: CASSSGTFTGAQYF. The CDR3 bases are TGTGCCAGCAGCTCAGGGACCTTCACAGGGGCGCAGTATTTT.

This clonotype was picked up many times. This chain links TRBV12-3 or TRBV12-4 with TRBJ1-1; maybe TRBD1 (5 bases). The ends were cut back, 2 bases at V and 6 bases at J, with 28 bases in the middle. This CDR3 region has 19 residues. The CDR3 sequence: CASSLSAGSLDNLGAEAFF. In nucleotides, the CDR3 is TGTGCCAGCAGTTTATCTGCGGGCAGTTTGGACAATTTGGGGGCTGAAGCTTTCTTT.

There are many counts of this clonotype. The rearrangement uses TRBV12-3 or TRBV12-4 and TRBJ1-1; D remains unclear. The ends were cut back, 5 bases at V and 6 bases at J, with 10 bases in the middle. CDR3 length: 12 amino acids. The CDR3 region is CASSRRGPEAFF. The CDR3 nucleotides are TGTGCCAGCAGTCGCCGTGGTCCTGAAGCTTTCTTT.

At least ten counts were recorded for this clonotype. CDR3 amino acids: CASSLRSGGLSYEQYF. As DNA, the CDR3 is TGCGCCAGCAGCTTGAGGTCCGGGGGGCTCTCCTACGAGCAGTACTTC. The rearrangement joins TRBV5-1 to TRBJ2-7; the D gene is possibly TRBD2 (7 bases). V lost 1 base to trimming and J lost 0 bases, with 14 bases between them. CDR1 is SGHRS, CDR2 YFSETQ, per germline. CDR3 length: 16 amino acids.

This clonotype was seen repeatedly, ten times or more. This sequence joins TRBV5-6 and TRBJ2-7; D is possibly TRBD1 (5 bases). Trimming took 2 bases from V and 5 from J, leaving 14 bases between them. The CDR3 is made up of 14 amino acids. CDR1 SGHDT and CDR2 YYEEEE come from the germline V gene. CDR3 amino acids: CASSFGQGRHEQYF. As DNA, the CDR3 is TGTGCCAGCAGCTTCGGGCAGGGTCGCCACGAGCAGTACTTC.